A single sample gave rise to the 17 T cell receptor beta chains below, sequenced in a study of human T cells and chemical hapten exposure. Described time point: pre-sensitization, week 0. Treatment of the sample: therapeutic diphenylcyclopropenone sensitization with weekly scalp DPC. A single record per CDR3 protein comes from TCRdb applying MiXCR to the RACE reads. In the table there are 250,000 or so distinct CDR3 sequences, around 7% of which are singletons. The sample consisted of whole blood, taken in connection with sensitization to the hapten diphenylcyclopropenone (DPC). The receptors stem from a man between 18 and 35 years old with alopecia areata. Some clones in this sample may be carry-over from other donors' samples.

This clonotype turned up a few times. This rearrangement joins TRBV7-9 to TRBJ2-3, with a possible D match to TRBD2 (7 bases). The CDR3 sequence is 17 residues long. The V end lost 3 bases, the J end lost 2 bases, and 18 bases lay between the germline ends. Germline loops: CDR1 SEHNR, CDR2 FQNEAQ (reference sequence). DNA of the CDR3: TGTGCCAGCAGCTTTCCCCGTATGGCGGGGGCCACAGATACGCAGTATTTT. This sequence encodes CASSFPRMAGATDTQYF. The variable domain in full, completed from reference TRBV7-9 and TRBJ2-3, reads DTGVSQNPRHKITKRGQNVTFRCDPISEHNRLYWYRQTLGQGPEFLTYFQNEAQLEKSRLLSDRFSAERPKGSFSTLEIQRTEQGDSAMYLCASSFPRMAGATDTQYFGPGTRLTVL.

This clonotype was counted between two and nine times. The chain uses TRBV6-2 or TRBV6-3 and TRBJ2-2; unclear D gene. Trimming took off 8 bases at V and 2 bases at J, with 12 bases between the two ends. The V gene's germline CDR1 is MNHEY and CDR2 SVGEGT. CDR3 size: 14 residues. CDR3 bases: TGTGCCAGCCAGCCGCAGGCCAACACCGGGGAGCTGTTTTTT. Protein product: CASQPQANTGELFF.

The CDR3 bases are TGTGCCAGCAGCTGGGACGCGAAAACTGAAGCTTTCTTT. It encodes CASSWDAKTEAFF. This sequence joins TRBV7-3 and TRBJ1-1, with D tentatively TRBD1 (5 bases). CDR1 is SGHTA, CDR2 FQGTGA, per germline. The CDR3 loop spans 13 amino acids. V lost 4 bases to trimming and J lost 5 bases, with 11 bases between them.

This clonotype showed up just a few times. The J gene is TRBJ2-3, the V gene TRBV7-2; D is unclear. In germline, CDR1 is SGHTA, CDR2 FQGNSA. Deletions cut 4 bases from V and 5 bases from J, with 13 bases between. This CDR3 spans 14 amino acids. CDR3 in amino acids: CASSYQTDGDTQYF. In DNA form, the CDR3 reads TGTGCCAGCAGCTACCAAACGGACGGAGATACGCAGTATTTT.

The table lists this clonotype with a few counts. The chain uses TRBV4-3 and TRBJ1-2, with D hard to call. The length of the CDR3 is 15 residues. The V gene lost 4 bases and the J gene lost 4 bases, with 16 bases spanning the gap. Germline CDR1 reads LGHNA; CDR2 reads YSLEER. For the CDR3, the DNA is TGCGCCAGCAGCCGTTCGACACAATCCCTCTATGGCTACACCTTC. Its protein product is CASSRSTQSLYGYTF.

The chain joins TRBV20-1 to TRBJ2-4, with TRBD1 identical over 9 bases. Trimming removed 3 bases from V and 0 bases from J; junction bases left unmatched: 15. The CDR3 contains 19 residues. Germline V gives CDR1 DFQATT, CDR2 SNEGSKA (reference sequence). CDR3 nucleotide sequence: TGCAGTGCTAGGATCACCGGGACAGGGCAAGCCTTAGCCAAAAACATTCAGTACTTC. Residues: CSARITGTGQALAKNIQYF.

The V gene is TRBV13, the J gene TRBJ2-2; D gene uncertain. V was cut by 1 base and J by 9 bases, with 6 bases left in between. CDR3 length: 12 amino acids. Germline values: CDR1 PRHDT, CDR2 FYEKMQ (reference sequence). CDR3 in DNA: TGTGCCAGCAGCTTAGAGGCCAGGGAGCTGTTTTTT. Translating it yields CASSLEARELFF.

The chain joins TRBV7-9 to TRBJ1-2; no reliable D call. The CDR3 is made up of 16 amino acids. V lost 2 bases and J lost 4, with 17 bases in between. The germline V gene encodes CDR1 SEHNR and CDR2 FQNEAQ (reference sequence). DNA for the CDR3: TGTGCCAGCAGCTTAAGCCCTATCGGGCAGGTCTATGGCTACACCTTC. Its protein is CASSLSPIGQVYGYTF.

The chain joins TRBV7-8 to TRBJ2-3, with 9 positions matching TRBD1. CDR3 size: 14 residues. V gave up 6 bases and J gave up 5 bases; unmatched junction bases: 6. Germline loops: CDR1 SGHVS, CDR2 FQNEAQ. Here the CDR3 DNA reads TGTGCCAGCAGAGGGGACAGGGTACGAGATACGCAGTATTTT. Protein sequence: CASRGDRVRDTQYF.

The V and J genes are TRBV4-3 and TRBJ2-3, with TRBD2 matching 9 bases. CDR1 and CDR2 from the germline V gene are LGHNA and YSLEER. The J segment lost 2 bases and the V segment lost 4 bases, leaving 10 bases of the junction unmatched. The CDR3 contains 17 residues. The chain's CDR3 is CASSREVAGAITDTQYF. The CDR3 DNA reads as TGCGCCAGCAGCCGAGAAGTAGCGGGGGCCATCACAGATACGCAGTATTTT.

CDR3 amino acids: CASSFAPNYGYTF. In DNA, the CDR3 is TGTGCCAGCAGTTTCGCCCCCAATTATGGCTACACCTTC. The rearrangement uses TRBV12-3 or TRBV12-4 and TRBJ1-2; no clear D. The germline V and J ends were trimmed by 3 bases and 5 bases, with 10 bases remaining between them. The CDR3 runs to 13 residues.

This clonotype was observed a few times. This chain uses TRBV6-2 or TRBV6-3 with TRBJ1-1; 7 bases are shared with TRBD1. Germline values: CDR1 MNHEY, CDR2 SVGEGT. This CDR3 contains 11 residues. V lost 2 bases and J lost 12; bases outside the gene matches: 3. CDR3 in DNA: TGTGCCAGCAGTTACAGGGGGCTATCTTTCTTT. It specifies CASSYRGLSFF.

This clonotype has just a few counts. V usage is TRBV29-1 and J usage is TRBJ2-3; either TRBD1 or TRBD2 may supply D (6 bases each). Trimming shortened V by 4 bases and J by 0 bases, and 8 bases separated the two germline ends. The CDR3 spans 13 residues. Germline CDR1 and CDR2: SQVTM and ANQGSEA. In DNA, the CDR3 is TGCAGCGTTGGGGGGGCTAGCACAGATACGCAGTATTTT. It codes for CSVGGASTDTQYF.

This clonotype showed up many times. The chain is built from TRBV4-3 and TRBJ1-1; TRBD1 aligns across 9 bases. Per germline, CDR1 LGHNA and CDR2 YSLEER. The CDR3 has 13 amino acids. V was clipped by 3 bases and J by 11 bases; unmatched bases: 7. CDR3 coding DNA: TGCGCCAGCAGCCAGGGGGGACAGGGAGCGGCTTTCTTT. Its protein product is CASSQGGQGAAFF.

This clonotype was found a few times. The chain carries TRBV6-5 and TRBJ1-2, with unresolved D. This CDR3 comprises 12 residues. Trimming cost V 10 bases and J 2 bases, with 11 bases left between them. Germline V gene lookup returns CDR1 MNHEY and CDR2 SVGAGI. The CDR3 is CATQNRNYGYTF. The CDR3 nucleotides are TGTGCCACCCAGAACAGAAACTATGGCTACACCTTC.

Many counts were recorded for this clonotype. This sequence joins TRBV9 and TRBJ2-1; D is undetermined. The V end lost 0 bases, the J end lost 6 bases, and 13 bases lay between the germline ends. This CDR3 has 15 amino acids. Germline CDR1 reads SGDLS; CDR2 reads YYNGEE. CDR3 residues: CASSVVAVLGNEQFF. DNA of the CDR3: TGTGCCAGCAGCGTAGTTGCTGTGTTGGGCAATGAGCAGTTCTTC.

The chain has TRBV7-6 and TRBJ2-7; D not resolved. The germline CDR1 and CDR2 sequences are SGHVS and FNYEAQ. Trimming took off 1 base at V and 4 bases at J, with 8 bases between the two ends. There are 13 residues in the CDR3. CDR3 in DNA: TGTGCCAGCAGCTTAGAACCCCAATACGAGCAGTACGTC. As protein: CASSLEPQYEQYV.